The rows below give T cell receptor beta chains drawn from one sample of a study of shared clonotypes between healthy human individuals. The table came from immunoSEQ multiplex PCR; TCRdb's copy has only in-frame clones and leaves some out. The sample carries more than 2,000,000 clones, 90% to 95% recorded once. The sequencing input was naive CD4+ T cells sorted from blood. The receptors stem from a man aged 18 to 30 in good health. The conserved cysteine and the conserved F or W are not part of the CDR3 here. A D gene is named only where the DNA matches it firmly. Clone sizes are given selectively: once, few, many, or a class where the clone is expanded.

v_gene	d_gene	j_gene	abundance	CDR3aa
TRBV7-2	NA	TRBJ2-1	NA	ASSLDRWTNEQF
TRBV30	TRBD2	TRBJ2-7	NA	AWSVGSTSGHSYEQY
TRBV6-1	TRBD1	TRBJ2-2	NA	ASSRTGANTGELF
TRBV2	TRBD2	TRBJ2-7	NA	ASRPSGPYEQY
TRBV30	TRBD2	TRBJ2-5	NA	AWGGSRTSDRETQY
TRBV2	TRBD1	TRBJ1-5	NA	ASSEDRVWQPQH
TRBV7-2	NA	TRBJ2-7	NA	ASSLGGTPSYEQY
TRBV19	NA	TRBJ1-6	NA	ASSNIGRSSYNSPLH
TRBV21-1	NA	TRBJ2-5	NA	ASSKAGTSGRKETQY
TRBV2	NA	TRBJ1-4	once	ASSAGGTRNEKLF
TRBV9	NA	TRBJ2-1	NA	ASSVGGEGNEQF
TRBV5-1	NA	TRBJ2-3	NA	ASSPDLSADTQY
TRBV30	TRBD1	TRBJ1-3	NA	AWGTAGNTIY
TRBV14	NA	TRBJ1-2	NA	ASYGGKDGYT
TRBV2	TRBD2	TRBJ2-2	NA	ASRGGLAGGSNTGELF
TRBV15	TRBD2	TRBJ2-7	NA	ATSRGDLAGEYEQY
TRBV18	TRBD1	TRBJ1-4	NA	ASSPGQGRSEKLF
TRBV6-5	TRBD2	NA	NA	ATGGTARADEQY
TRBV2	NA	TRBJ2-3	NA	ASSVGPGTDTQY
TRBV5-1	NA	TRBJ1-4	NA	ASSSQVLNEKLF
TRBV6-1	NA	TRBJ2-7	NA	ASRYREGYEQY
TRBV7-2	TRBD1	TRBJ2-1	NA	ASSPRQGAFGNEQF
TRBV19	NA	TRBJ2-2	NA	ASSILAGELF
TRBV2	NA	TRBJ1-2	NA	ASSEARQNGYT
TRBV5-1	TRBD2	TRBJ2-7	NA	ASSLEREAGEQY
TRBV7-2	NA	TRBJ2-3	NA	ASSLGAGPRTDTQY
TRBV29-1	NA	TRBJ1-3	NA	NVEDPPNTIY
TRBV6-6	TRBD1	TRBJ1-4	NA	ASITGTGDEKLF
TRBV6-5	NA	TRBJ2-7	NA	ASRTTGPNEQY
TRBV10-1	NA	TRBJ1-4	NA	ASSPGPPKEEKLF
TRBV5-6	NA	TRBJ1-1	NA	ASSLRGVGLNTEAF
TRBV6-4	TRBD2	TRBJ2-5	NA	ASSDSLAGEVETQY
TRBV9	NA	TRBJ1-4	NA	ASSIGTTNEKLF
TRBV2	NA	TRBJ2-2	NA	ASSPRQNTGELF
TRBV5-1	TRBD1	TRBJ2-3	NA	ASSLGDRGSADTQY
TRBV18	NA	TRBJ2-6	NA	ASSPSKSGANVLT
TRBV5-1	NA	TRBJ2-3	NA	ASSLSRISTDTQY
TRBV19	TRBD1	TRBJ1-1	once	ASRDPGGRGTEAF
TRBV6-1	NA	TRBJ2-7	NA	ASSEAQGIYEQY
TRBV29-1	TRBD2	TRBJ2-2	once	SARWASGTGELF
TRBV27	NA	TRBJ2-1	NA	ASSFPGRLNEQF
TRBV10-3	NA	TRBJ1-3	NA	AISESIRVIGRNTIY